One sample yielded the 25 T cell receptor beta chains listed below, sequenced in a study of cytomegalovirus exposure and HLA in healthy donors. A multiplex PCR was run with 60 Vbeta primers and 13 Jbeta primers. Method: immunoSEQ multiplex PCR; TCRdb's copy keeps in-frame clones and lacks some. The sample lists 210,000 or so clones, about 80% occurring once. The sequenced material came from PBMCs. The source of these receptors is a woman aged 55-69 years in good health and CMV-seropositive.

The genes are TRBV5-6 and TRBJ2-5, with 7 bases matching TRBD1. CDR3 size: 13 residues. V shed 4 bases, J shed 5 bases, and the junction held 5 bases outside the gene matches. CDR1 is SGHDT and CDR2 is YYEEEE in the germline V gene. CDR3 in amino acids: CASSRTGRETQYF. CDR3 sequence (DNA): TGTGCCAGCAGCCGGACAGGTCGGGAGACCCAGTACTTC.

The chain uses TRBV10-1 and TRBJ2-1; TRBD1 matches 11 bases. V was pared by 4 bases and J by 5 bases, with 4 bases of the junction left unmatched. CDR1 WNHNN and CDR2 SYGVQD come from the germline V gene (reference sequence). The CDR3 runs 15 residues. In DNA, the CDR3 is TGCGCCAGCAGTGCGGGGACAGGGGGGAACAATGAGCAGTTCTTC. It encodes CASSAGTGGNNEQFF.

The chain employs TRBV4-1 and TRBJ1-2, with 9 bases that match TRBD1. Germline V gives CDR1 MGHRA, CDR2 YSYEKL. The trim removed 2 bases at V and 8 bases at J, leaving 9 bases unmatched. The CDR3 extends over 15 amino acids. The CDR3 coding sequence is TGCGCCAGCAGCCAACCCTGGGGACAGGGCAGGGGCTACACCTTC. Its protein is CASSQPWGQGRGYTF.

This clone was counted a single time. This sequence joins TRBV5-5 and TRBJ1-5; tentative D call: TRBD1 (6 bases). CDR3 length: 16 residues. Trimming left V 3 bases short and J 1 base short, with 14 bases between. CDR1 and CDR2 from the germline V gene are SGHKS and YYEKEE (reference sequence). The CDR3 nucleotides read TGTGCCAGCAGCTCCCTGACAGGACTGAGCAATCAGCCCCAGCATTTT. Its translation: CASSSLTGLSNQPQHF.

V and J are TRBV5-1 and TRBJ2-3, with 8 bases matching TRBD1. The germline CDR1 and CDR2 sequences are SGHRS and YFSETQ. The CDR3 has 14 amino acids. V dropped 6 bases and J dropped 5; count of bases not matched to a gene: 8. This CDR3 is CASKVTGEEDTQYF. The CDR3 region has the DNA TGCGCCAGCAAGGTGACAGGGGAAGAAGATACGCAGTATTTT.

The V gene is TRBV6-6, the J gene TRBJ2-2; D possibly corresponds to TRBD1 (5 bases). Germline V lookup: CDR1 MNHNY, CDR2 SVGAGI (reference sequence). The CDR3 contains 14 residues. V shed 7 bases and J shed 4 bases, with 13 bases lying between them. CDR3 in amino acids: CASKGRVGTGELFF. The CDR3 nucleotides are TGTGCCAGCAAGGGCAGGGTGGGCACCGGGGAGCTGTTTTTT.

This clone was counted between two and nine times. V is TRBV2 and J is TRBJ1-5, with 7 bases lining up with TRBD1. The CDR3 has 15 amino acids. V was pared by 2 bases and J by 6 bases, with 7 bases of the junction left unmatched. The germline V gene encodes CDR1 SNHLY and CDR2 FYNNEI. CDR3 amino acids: CASSELLAGGQPQHF. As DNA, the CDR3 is TGTGCCAGCAGTGAACTCCTGGCAGGGGGTCAGCCCCAGCATTTT.

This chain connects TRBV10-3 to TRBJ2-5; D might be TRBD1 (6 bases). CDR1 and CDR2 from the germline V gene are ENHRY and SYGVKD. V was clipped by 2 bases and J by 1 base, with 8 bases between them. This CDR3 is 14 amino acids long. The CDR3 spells CAISEGQLQETQYF. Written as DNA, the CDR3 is TGTGCCATCAGTGAGGGACAGCTCCAAGAGACCCAGTACTTC.

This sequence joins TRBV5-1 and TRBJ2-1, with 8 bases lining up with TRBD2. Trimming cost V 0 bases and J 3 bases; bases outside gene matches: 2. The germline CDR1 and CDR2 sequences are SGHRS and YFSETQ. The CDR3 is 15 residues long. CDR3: CASSLGRGVYNEQFF. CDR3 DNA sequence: TGCGCCAGCAGCTTGGGGCGGGGGGTCTACAATGAGCAGTTCTTC.

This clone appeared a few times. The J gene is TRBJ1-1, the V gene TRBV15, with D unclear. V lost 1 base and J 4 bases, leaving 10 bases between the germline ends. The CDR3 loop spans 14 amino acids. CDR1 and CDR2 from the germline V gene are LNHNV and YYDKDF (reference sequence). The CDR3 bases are TGTGCCACCAGCAGAGCCCTGATGGCCACTGAAGCTTTCTTT. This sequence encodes CATSRALMATEAFF. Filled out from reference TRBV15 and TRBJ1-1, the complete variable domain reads DAMVIQNPRYQVTQFGKPVTLSCSQTLNHNVMYWYQQKSSQAPKLLFHYYDKDFNNEADTPDNFQSRRPNTSFCFLDIRSPGLGDTAMYLCATSRALMATEAFFGQGTRLTVV.

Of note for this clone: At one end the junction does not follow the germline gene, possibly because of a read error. The CDR3 sequence: CASSDGTAKNSQYF. CDR3 DNA: TGTGCCAGCAGTGATGGGACAGCCAAAAACAGTCAGTACTTC. The V call is TRBV6-1, the J call TRBJ2-4, with 7 bases lining up with TRBD1. This CDR3 has 14 amino acids. From germline, CDR1 is MNHNS and CDR2 SASEGT.

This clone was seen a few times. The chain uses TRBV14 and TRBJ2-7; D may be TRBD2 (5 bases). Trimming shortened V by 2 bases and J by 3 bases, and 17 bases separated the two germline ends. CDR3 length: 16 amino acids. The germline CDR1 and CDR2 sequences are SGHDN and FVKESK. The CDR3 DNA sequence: TGTGCCAGCAGCCAACTTTCTGGAGAGCGGCACTACGAGCAGTACTTC. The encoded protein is CASSQLSGERHYEQYF. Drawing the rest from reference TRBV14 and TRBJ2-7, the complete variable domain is EAGVTQFPSHSVIEKGQTVTLRCDPISGHDNLYWYRRVMGKEIKFLLHFVKESKQDESGMPNNRFLAERTGGTYSTLKVQPAELEDSGVYFCASSQLSGERHYEQYFGPGTRLTVT.

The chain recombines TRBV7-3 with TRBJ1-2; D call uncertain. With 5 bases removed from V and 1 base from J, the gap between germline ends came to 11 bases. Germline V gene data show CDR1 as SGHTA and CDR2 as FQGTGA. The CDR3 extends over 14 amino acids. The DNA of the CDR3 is TGTGCCAGCAGCCCGCAGGCTGATAACTATGGCTACACCTTC. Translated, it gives CASSPQADNYGYTF.

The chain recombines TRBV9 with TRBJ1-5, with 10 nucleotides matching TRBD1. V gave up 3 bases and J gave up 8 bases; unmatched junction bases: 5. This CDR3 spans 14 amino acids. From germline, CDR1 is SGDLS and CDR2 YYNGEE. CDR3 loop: CASSAGTGAEPQHF. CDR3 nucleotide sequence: TGTGCCAGCAGCGCCGGGACAGGGGCGGAGCCCCAGCATTTT.

The chain's CDR3 is CSVEEQINTGELFF. CDR3 coding DNA: TGCAGCGTTGAAGAACAGATAAACACCGGGGAGCTGTTTTTT. The V and J genes are TRBV29-1 and TRBJ2-2, with D unresolved. The CDR3 length is 14 residues. Germline CDR1 reads SQVTM; CDR2 reads ANQGSEA. V lost 0 bases and J lost 2, with 7 bases in between.

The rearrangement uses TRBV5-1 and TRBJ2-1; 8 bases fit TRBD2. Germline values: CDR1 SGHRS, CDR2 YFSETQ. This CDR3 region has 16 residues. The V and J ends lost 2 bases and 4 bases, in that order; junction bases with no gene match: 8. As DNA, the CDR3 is TGCGCCAGCAGCTTCTCTCCGGCGGGAGGATACAATGAGCAGTTCTTC. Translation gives CASSFSPAGGYNEQFF.

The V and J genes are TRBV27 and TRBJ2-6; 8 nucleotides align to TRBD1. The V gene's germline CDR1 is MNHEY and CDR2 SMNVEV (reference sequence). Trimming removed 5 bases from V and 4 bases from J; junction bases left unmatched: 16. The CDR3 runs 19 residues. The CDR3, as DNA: TGTGCCAGCAGTCTACGGACAGGGAGCTTCTTGCGGGGGGCCAACGTCCTGACTTTC. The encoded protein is CASSLRTGSFLRGANVLTF.

The CDR3 nucleotides are TGTGCCAGTGGGACAGGAAATTCACCCCTCCACTTT. It translates to CASGTGNSPLHF. This chain links TRBV19 with TRBJ1-6, with TRBD1 matching over 8 bases. V dropped 8 bases and J dropped 7; count of bases not matched to a gene: 1. The CDR3 sequence is 12 residues long. Per germline, CDR1 LNHDA and CDR2 SQIVND (reference sequence).

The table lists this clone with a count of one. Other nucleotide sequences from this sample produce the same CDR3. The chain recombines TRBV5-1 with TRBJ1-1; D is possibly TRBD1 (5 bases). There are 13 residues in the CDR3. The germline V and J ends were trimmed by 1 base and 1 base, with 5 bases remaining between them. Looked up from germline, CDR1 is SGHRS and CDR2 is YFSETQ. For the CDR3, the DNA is TGCGCCAGCAGCTTGCAGGGGAACACTGAAGCTTTCTTT. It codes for CASSLQGNTEAFF.

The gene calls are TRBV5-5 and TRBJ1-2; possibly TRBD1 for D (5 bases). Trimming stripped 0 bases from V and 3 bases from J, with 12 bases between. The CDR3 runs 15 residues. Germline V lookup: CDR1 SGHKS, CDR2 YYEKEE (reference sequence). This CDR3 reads CASSLAIGGDYGYTF. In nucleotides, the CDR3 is TGTGCCAGCAGCTTGGCGATCGGGGGGGACTATGGCTACACCTTC.

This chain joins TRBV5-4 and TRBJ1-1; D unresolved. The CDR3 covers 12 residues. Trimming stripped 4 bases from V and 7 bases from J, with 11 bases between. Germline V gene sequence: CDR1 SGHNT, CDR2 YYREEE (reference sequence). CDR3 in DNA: TGTGCCAGCAGCACCGACTCGGGTGAAGCTTTCTTT. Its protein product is CASSTDSGEAFF.

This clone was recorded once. The CDR3 sequence is CSVEKDTYNEQFF. The CDR3 DNA follows: TGCAGCGTTGAGAAAGACACCTACAATGAGCAGTTCTTC. The chain carries TRBV29-1 and TRBJ2-1; D is undetermined. V was shortened by 3 bases and J by 2 bases, with 8 bases between the two germline ends. The CDR3 is 13 residues long. Germline CDR1 reads SQVTM; CDR2 reads ANQGSEA.

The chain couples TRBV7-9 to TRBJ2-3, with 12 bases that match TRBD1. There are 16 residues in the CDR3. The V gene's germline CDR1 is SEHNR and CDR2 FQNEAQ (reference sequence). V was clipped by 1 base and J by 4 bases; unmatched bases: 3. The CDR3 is CASSLGDRGPSDTQYF. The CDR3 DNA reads TGTGCCAGCAGCTTAGGGGACAGGGGGCCCTCAGATACGCAGTATTTT.

This CDR3 is CASSQHTGASGNTIYF. CDR3 DNA sequence: TGCGCCAGCAGCCAGCATACAGGAGCCTCTGGAAACACCATATATTTT. The chain employs TRBV4-3 and TRBJ1-3, with D tentatively TRBD1 (5 bases). V lost 3 bases to trimming and J lost 0 bases, with 12 bases between them. This CDR3 comprises 16 residues. Germline V lookup: CDR1 LGHNA, CDR2 YSLEER.

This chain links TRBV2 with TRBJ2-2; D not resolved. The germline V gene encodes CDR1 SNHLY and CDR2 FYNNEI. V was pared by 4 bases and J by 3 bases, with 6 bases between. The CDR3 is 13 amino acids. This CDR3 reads CASSGHYTGELFF. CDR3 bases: TGTGCCAGCAGTGGACATTACACCGGGGAGCTGTTTTTT.